This T cell receptor (beta chain) was found in a study of T cell changes during pregnancy in multiple sclerosis. CDR3 size: 13 residues. After removal of 5 bases from V and 6 bases from J, the junction contained 7 bases not matched to a gene. CDR1 is SNHLY, CDR2 FYNNEI, per germline. The data were produced by immunoSEQ multiplex PCR, yet TCRdb's version contains in-frame clones alone and is incomplete. Of some 85,000 clones listed, around 94% are singletons. The rearrangement joins TRBV2 to TRBJ2-7; 7 positions match TRBD2. The sequencing here drew on peripheral blood, taken in the third trimester of pregnancy. The clonotype comes from a female donor with multiple sclerosis, enrolled in a pregnancy study. CDR3 sequence: CASSSLALGEQYF. As DNA, the CDR3 is TGTGCCAGCAGTTCACTAGCGCTGGGCGAGCAGTACTTC. Drawing the rest from reference TRBV2 and TRBJ2-7, the complete variable domain is EPEVTQTPSHQVTQMGQEVILRCVPISNHLYFYWYRQILGQKVEFLVSFYNNEISEKSEIFDDQFSVERPDGSNFTLKIRSTKLEDSAMYFCASSSLALGEQYFGPGTRLTVT.